This T cell receptor (beta chain) comes out of a study of CD8+CD57+ T cells in acquired aplastic anemia. Study background: Sorted CD4+ and CD8+ cells yielded around 3 ug of DNA on average.

Genomic DNA served as template for TCR beta VDJ and CDR3 profiling. TCRdb reanalysed the reads using MiXCR and keeps one entry per CDR3 protein. Of around 150,000 distinct CDR3 sequences detected, just under 45% appear once; the ten largest clones hold 0.8% to 1.1%. V lost 7 bases, J lost 1 base, and 7 bases lay in between. The CDR3 consists of 11 residues. Germline V gene data show CDR1 as DFQATT and CDR2 as SNEGSKA (reference sequence). Study-level findings and limits: Overlapping CD8+ CDR3 repertoires of patients and controls contained twenty-nine shared sequences.

This clonotype was recorded once. The antigen remains unidentified. The sample was sorted CD4+, CD8+, or CD8+CD57+ T cells (not recorded which) from PBMCs. The chain employs TRBV20-1 and TRBJ1-2, with unresolved D. This sequence originates from a human donor in good health. Here the CDR3 reads CSVMVNYGYTF. CDR3 in DNA: TGCAGTGTCATGGTTAACTATGGCTACACCTTC.